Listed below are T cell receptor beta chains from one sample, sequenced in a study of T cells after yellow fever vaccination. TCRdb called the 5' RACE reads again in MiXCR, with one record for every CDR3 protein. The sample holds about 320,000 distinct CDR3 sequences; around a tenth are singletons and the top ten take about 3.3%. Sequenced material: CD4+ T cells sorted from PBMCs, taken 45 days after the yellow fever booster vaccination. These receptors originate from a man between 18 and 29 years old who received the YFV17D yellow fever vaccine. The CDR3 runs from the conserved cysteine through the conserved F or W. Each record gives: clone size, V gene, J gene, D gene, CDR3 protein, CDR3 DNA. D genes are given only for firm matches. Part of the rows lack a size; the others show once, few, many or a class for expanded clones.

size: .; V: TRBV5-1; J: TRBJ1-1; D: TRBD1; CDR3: CASSLTGGVVTEAFF; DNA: TGCGCCAGCAGCTTGACAGGGGGCGTGGTAACTGAAGCTTTCTTT
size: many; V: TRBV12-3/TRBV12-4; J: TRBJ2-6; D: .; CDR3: CASSLWGANVLTF; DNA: TGTGCCAGCAGTTTATGGGGGGCCAACGTCCTGACTTTC
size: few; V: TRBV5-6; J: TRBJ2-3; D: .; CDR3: CASSLVGAHGDTQYF; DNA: TGTGCCAGCAGCTTGGTGGGGGCGCACGGGGATACGCAGTATTTT
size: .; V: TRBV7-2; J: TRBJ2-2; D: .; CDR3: CASSPLGMAGELFF; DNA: TGTGCCAGCAGCCCTTTAGGCATGGCCGGGGAGCTGTTTTTT
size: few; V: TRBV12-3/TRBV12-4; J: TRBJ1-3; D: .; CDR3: CASSPGQSGNTIYF; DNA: TGTGCCAGCAGTCCAGGACAGTCAGGGAACACCATATATTTT
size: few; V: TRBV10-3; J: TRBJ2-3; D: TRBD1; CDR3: CAISESIGRGRRDTQYF; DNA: TGTGCCATCAGTGAGTCGATAGGAAGGGGGCGGAGAGATACGCAGTATTTT
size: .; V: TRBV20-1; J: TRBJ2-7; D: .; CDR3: CSAISGTNAYEQYF; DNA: TGCAGTGCGATATCCGGGACGAACGCCTACGAGCAGTACTTC
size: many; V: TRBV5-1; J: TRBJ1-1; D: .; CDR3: CASRSDSNTEAFF; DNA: TGCGCCAGCAGATCCGACAGCAACACTGAAGCTTTCTTT
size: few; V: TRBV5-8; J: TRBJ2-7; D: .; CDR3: CASKRTPSDSYEQYF; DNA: TGTGCCAGCAAGAGAACCCCCTCGGACTCCTACGAGCAGTACTTC
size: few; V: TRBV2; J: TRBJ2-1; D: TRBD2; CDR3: CASATSPHEQFF; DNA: TGTGCCAGTGCGACTAGCCCACATGAGCAGTTCTTC
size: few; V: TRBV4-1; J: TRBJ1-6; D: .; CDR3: CASSPGDRRSSYNSPLHF; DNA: TGCGCCAGCAGCCCAGGAGACAGAAGAAGCTCCTATAATTCACCCCTCCACTTT
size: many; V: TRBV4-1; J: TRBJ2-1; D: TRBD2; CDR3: CASSQDRTSTNEQFF; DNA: TGCGCCAGCAGCCAAGACCGGACTAGCACCAATGAGCAGTTCTTC
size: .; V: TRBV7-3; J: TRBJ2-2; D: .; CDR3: CASSNSGATGELFF; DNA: TGTGCCAGCAGCAACTCAGGGGCTACCGGGGAGCTGTTTTTT
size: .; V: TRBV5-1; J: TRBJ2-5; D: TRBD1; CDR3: CASSLGVAGTGYLETQYF; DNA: TGCGCCAGCAGCCTAGGTGTTGCCGGGACAGGGTATTTAGAGACCCAGTACTTC
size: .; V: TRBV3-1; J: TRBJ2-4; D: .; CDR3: CASSQWRDENIQYF; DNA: TGTGCCAGCAGCCAATGGAGGGACGAAAACATTCAGTACTTC
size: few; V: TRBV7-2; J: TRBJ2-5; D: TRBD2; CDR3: CASSLGTSGGGQETQYF; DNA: TGTGCCAGCAGCTTGGGGACTAGCGGGGGGGGCCAAGAGACCCAGTACTTC
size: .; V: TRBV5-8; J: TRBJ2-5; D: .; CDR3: CASSRHRARETQYF; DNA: TGTGCCAGCAGCAGACACAGGGCCCGGGAGACCCAGTACTTC
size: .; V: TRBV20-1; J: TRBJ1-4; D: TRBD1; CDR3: CSAREIGRDSEKLFF; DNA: TGCAGTGCTAGAGAGATTGGCCGGGACAGTGAAAAACTGTTTTTT
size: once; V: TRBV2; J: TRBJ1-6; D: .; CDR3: CASSDQGISPLHF; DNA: TGTGCCAGCAGTGACCAGGGGATTTCACCCCTCCACTTT
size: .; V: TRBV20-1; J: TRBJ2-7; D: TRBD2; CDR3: CSASDGLAGYEQYF; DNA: TGCAGTGCTAGTGACGGACTAGCGGGCTACGAGCAGTACTTC
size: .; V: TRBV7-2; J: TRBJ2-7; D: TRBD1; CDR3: CASSLQTDRGYEQYF; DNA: TGTGCCAGCAGCTTACAAACGGACAGGGGCTACGAGCAGTACTTC
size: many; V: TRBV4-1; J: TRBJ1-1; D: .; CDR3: CASSQLLENMNTEAFF; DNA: TGCGCCAGCAGCCAATTACTAGAGAACATGAACACTGAAGCTTTCTTT
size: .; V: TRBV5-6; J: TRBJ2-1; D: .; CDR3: CASSLPGILTNEQFF; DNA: TGTGCCAGCAGCTTGCCAGGGATCCTCACCAATGAGCAGTTCTTC
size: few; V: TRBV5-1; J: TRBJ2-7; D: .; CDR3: CASSFISGYEQYF; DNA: TGCGCCAGCAGCTTTATTAGCGGCTACGAGCAGTACTTC
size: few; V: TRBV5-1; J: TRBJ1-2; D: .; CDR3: CASSQAANYGYTF; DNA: TGCGCCAGCAGCCAGGCTGCTAACTATGGCTACACCTTC
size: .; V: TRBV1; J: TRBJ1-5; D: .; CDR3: CTSSQRYYGTAYSNQPQHF; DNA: TGCACCAGCAGCCAGAGATATTATGGGACAGCTTATAGCAATCAGCCCCAGCATTTT
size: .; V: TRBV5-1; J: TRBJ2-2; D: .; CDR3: CASSGGPRTNTGELFF; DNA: TGCGCCAGCAGCGGCGGCCCACGAACGAACACCGGGGAGCTGTTTTTT
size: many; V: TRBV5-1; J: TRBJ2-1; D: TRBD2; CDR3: CASSLVSGEQFF; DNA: TGCGCCAGCAGCTTGGTTAGCGGGGAGCAGTTCTTC
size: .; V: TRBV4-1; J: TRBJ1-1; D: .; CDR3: CASSQGAQGRRGDTEAFF; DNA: TGCGCCAGCAGCCAAGGAGCCCAGGGCCGGAGGGGTGACACTGAAGCTTTCTTT
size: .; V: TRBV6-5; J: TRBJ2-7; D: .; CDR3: CASTRQAVPYEQYF; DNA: TGTGCCAGCACCCGACAGGCAGTACCGTACGAGCAGTACTTC
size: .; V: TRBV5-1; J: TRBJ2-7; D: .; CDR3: CASSFQGSPSYEQYF; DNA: TGCGCCAGCAGCTTCCAGGGGTCTCCCTCCTACGAGCAGTACTTC
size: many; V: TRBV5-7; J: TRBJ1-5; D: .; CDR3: CASSFCNQPQHF; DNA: TGTGCCAGCAGCTTCTGCAATCAGCCCCAGCATTTT
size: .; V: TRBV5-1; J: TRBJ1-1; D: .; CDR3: CASSLWQMISEAFF; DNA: TGCGCCAGCAGCTTGTGGCAGATGATCTCTGAAGCTTTCTTT
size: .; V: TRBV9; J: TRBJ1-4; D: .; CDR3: CASSPNTGFNEKLFF; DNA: TGTGCCAGCAGCCCAAACACAGGGTTCAATGAAAAACTGTTTTTT
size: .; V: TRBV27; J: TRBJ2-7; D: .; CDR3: CASSLRLGPYEQYF; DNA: TGTGCCAGCAGTTTACGTTTAGGCCCCTACGAGCAGTACTTC
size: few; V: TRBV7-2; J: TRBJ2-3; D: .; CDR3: CASSLGAEQTQYF; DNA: TGTGCCAGCAGCTTAGGGGCAGAGCAAACGCAGTATTTT
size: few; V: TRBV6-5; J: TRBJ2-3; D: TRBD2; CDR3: CASSYPSSSGGADTQYF; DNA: TGTGCCAGCAGTTACCCGAGCTCCAGCGGGGGGGCAGATACGCAGTATTTT
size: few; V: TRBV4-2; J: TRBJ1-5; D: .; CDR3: CASSQDSGGWNQPQHF; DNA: TGTGCCAGCAGCCAAGATTCGGGAGGGTGGAATCAGCCCCAGCATTTT
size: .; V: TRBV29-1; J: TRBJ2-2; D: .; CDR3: CSVIPPGTGELFF; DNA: TGCAGCGTTATCCCCCCTGGGACCGGGGAGCTGTTTTTT
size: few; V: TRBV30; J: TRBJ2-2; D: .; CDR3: CACSYGELFF; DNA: TGTGCCTGTTCGTACGGGGAGCTGTTTTTT
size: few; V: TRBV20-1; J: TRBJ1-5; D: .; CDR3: CSAPIQGNQPQHF; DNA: TGCAGTGCACCTATACAGGGAAATCAGCCCCAGCATTTT
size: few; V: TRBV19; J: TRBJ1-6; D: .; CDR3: CASSIVGQPPLHF; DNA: TGTGCCAGTAGTATAGTAGGACAGCCACCCCTCCACTTT
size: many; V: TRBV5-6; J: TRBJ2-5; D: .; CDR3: CASSRTTQETQYF; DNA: TGTGCCAGCAGTCGGACAACCCAAGAGACCCAGTACTTC
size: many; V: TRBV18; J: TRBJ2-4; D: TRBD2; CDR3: CASSPRGGLAENIQYF; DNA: TGTGCCAGCTCCCCTCGGGGGGGACTAGCGGAAAACATTCAGTACTTC
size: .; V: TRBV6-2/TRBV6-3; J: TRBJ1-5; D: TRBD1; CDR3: CASSYSPGQRISAQHF; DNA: TGTGCCAGCAGTTACTCACCGGGACAGCGGATTTCAGCCCAGCATTTT
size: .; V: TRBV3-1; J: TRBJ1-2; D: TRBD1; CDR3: CASSQESLLGQDGYTF; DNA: TGTGCCAGCAGCCAAGAGTCTCTTTTGGGACAGGATGGCTACACCTTC
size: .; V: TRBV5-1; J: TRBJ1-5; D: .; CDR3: CASIMRQPQHF; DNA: TGCGCCAGCATCATGCGTCAGCCCCAGCATTTT
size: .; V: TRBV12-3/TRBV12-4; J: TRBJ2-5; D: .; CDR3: CASSLFGLQETQYF; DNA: TGTGCCAGCAGTTTGTTTGGGCTCCAAGAGACCCAGTACTTC
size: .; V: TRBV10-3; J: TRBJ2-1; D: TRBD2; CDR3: CAISGAGGEYNEQFF; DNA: TGTGCCATCAGTGGAGCGGGGGGGGAATACAATGAGCAGTTCTTC
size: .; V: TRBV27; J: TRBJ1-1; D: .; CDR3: CASSSIERNTEAFF; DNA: TGTGCCAGCAGTTCAATAGAGCGGAACACTGAAGCTTTCTTT
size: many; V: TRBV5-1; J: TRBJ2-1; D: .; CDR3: CASSWGIGNEQFF; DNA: TGCGCCAGCAGCTGGGGTATTGGCAATGAGCAGTTCTTC
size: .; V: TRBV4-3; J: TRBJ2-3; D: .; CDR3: CASSQEALTDTQYF; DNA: TGCGCCAGCAGCCAAGAGGCTCTCACAGATACGCAGTATTTT
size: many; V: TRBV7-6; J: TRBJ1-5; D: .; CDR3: CASSLAGPSSGNQPQHF; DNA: TGTGCCAGCAGCTTAGCGGGACCCTCGAGCGGCAATCAGCCCCAGCATTTT
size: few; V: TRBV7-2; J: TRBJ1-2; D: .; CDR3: CASSLNKRGYTF; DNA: TGTGCCAGCAGCTTAAATAAGCGGGGCTACACCTTC
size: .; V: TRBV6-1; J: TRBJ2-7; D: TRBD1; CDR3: CASLLQGNEQYF; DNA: TGTGCCAGCCTCCTACAGGGGAACGAGCAGTACTTC
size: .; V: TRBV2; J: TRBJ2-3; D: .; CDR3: CASTPSRSADTQYF; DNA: TGTGCCAGCACCCCCAGCAGGAGCGCAGATACGCAGTATTTT
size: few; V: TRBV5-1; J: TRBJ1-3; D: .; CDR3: CASSARGPGNTIYF; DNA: TGCGCCAGCAGCGCCCGGGGACCTGGAAACACCATATATTTT
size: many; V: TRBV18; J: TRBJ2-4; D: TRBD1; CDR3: CASSTRDRGDIQYF; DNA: TGTGCCAGCTCAACCCGGGACAGAGGGGACATTCAGTACTTC
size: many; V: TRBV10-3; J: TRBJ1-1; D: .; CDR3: CAISRMENTEAFF; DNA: TGTGCCATCAGCCGTATGGAGAACACTGAAGCTTTCTTT
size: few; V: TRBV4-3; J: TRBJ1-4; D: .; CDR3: CASSQFSGEEKLFF; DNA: TGCGCCAGCAGCCAATTCAGCGGAGAAGAAAAACTGTTTTTT